The next 30 T cell receptor beta chains were all read from a single sample in a study of T cell repertoires in cytomegalovirus infection. TCRdb passed the reads through MiXCR, listing each CDR3 protein once. The repertoire holds under 350,000 distinct CDR3 sequences, with more than 9% as singletons. The sequenced sample consisted of PBMCs. The receptors were gathered from a human donor in good health (CMV status not recorded). Some clones in this sample may be carry-over from other donors' samples.

The V and J genes are TRBV19 and TRBJ1-2; D is undetermined. Per germline, CDR1 LNHDA and CDR2 SQIVND (reference sequence). This CDR3 spans 13 amino acids. Trimming cost V 11 bases and J 4 bases, with 17 bases left between them. The CDR3 sequence is CAGIGSDGYGYTF. CDR3 DNA: TGTGCCGGGATTGGGAGCGACGGCTATGGCTACACCTTC.

The V gene is TRBV5-6, the J gene TRBJ1-1; the D gene is possibly TRBD1 (6 bases). Trimming took off 4 bases at V and 9 bases at J, with 22 bases between the two ends. The CDR3 sequence is 15 residues long. The germline gives CDR1 SGHDT, CDR2 YYEEEE. The CDR3 bases are TGTGCCAGCAGCACGACAACAGGGCCGCTCAAAAAAGCTTTCTTT. Amino acids: CASSTTTGPLKKAFF.

This clonotype was observed at least ten times. The chain has TRBV7-8 and TRBJ2-1; 10 bases fit TRBD2. CDR1 and CDR2 from the germline V gene are SGHVS and FQNEAQ. CDR3 size: 18 residues. V shed 2 bases and J 7 bases; nucleotides not matched to a gene: 14. Here the CDR3 DNA reads TGTGCCAGCAGCTTAAGGGAAAGCGGGAGGGCCCTCGGGAATGAGCAGTTCTTC. Protein: CASSLRESGRALGNEQFF. The full variable domain, with the rest looked up from reference TRBV7-8 and TRBJ2-1, is GAGVSQSPRYKVAKRGQDVALRCDPISGHVSLFWYQQALGQGPEFLTYFQNEAQLDKSGLPSDRFFAERPEGSVSTLKIQRTQQEDSAVYLCASSLRESGRALGNEQFFGPGTRLTVL.

This clonotype appeared many times. Here the CDR3 DNA reads TGTGCCAGCAGCTCAGACGGGTTCAACTATGGCTACACCTTC. Translation: CASSSDGFNYGYTF. The rearrangement joins TRBV13 to TRBJ1-2; D gene unclear. The CDR3 totals 14 residues. CDR1 PRHDT and CDR2 FYEKMQ come from the germline V gene (reference sequence). V gave up 4 bases and J gave up 2 bases, with 11 bases separating them.

This chain joins TRBV18 and TRBJ2-7, with TRBD2 identical over 7 bases. The CDR3 has 15 residues. Germline loops: CDR1 KGHSH, CDR2 LQKENI. The V segment lost 4 bases and the J segment 4 bases; nucleotides outside the gene matches: 10. CDR3 nucleotide sequence: TGTGCCAGCTCACTCAATCCCGGGACTAATTACGAGCAGTACTTC. Translation gives CASSLNPGTNYEQYF. Variable domain in full (rest from reference TRBV18 and TRBJ2-7): NAGVMQNPRHLVRRRGQEARLRCSPMKGHSHVYWYRQLPEEGLKFMVYLQKENIIDESGMPKERFSAEFPKEGPSILRIQQVVRGDSAAYFCASSLNPGTNYEQYFGPGTRLTVT.

This sequence joins TRBV7-2 and TRBJ2-3; the match to TRBD1 covers 7 bases. CDR1 is SGHTA and CDR2 is FQGNSA in the germline V gene. The CDR3 extends over 18 amino acids. Unmatched junction bases numbered 16, after V lost 5 bases and J lost 2 bases. The CDR3: CASSRKPGQASFTDTQYF. CDR3 bases: TGTGCCAGCAGCCGAAAACCCGGACAGGCCAGCTTCACAGATACGCAGTATTTT. Variable domain in full (rest from reference TRBV7-2 and TRBJ2-3): GAGVSQSPSNKVTEKGKDVELRCDPISGHTALYWYRQSLGQGLEFLIYFQGNSAPDKSGLPSDRFSAERTGGSVSTLTIQRTQQEDSAVYLCASSRKPGQASFTDTQYFGPGTRLTVL.

This clonotype was counted many times. The chain has TRBV20-1 and TRBJ2-7; TRBD1 matches at 7 bases. The CDR3 runs to 13 residues. The V gene's germline CDR1 is DFQATT and CDR2 SNEGSKA (reference sequence). V trimming: 6 bases; J trimming: 0 bases; junction bases outside the gene matches: 5. The CDR3 DNA is TGCAGTGCCCGGACAGGCAGCTCCTACGAGCAGTACTTC. It specifies CSARTGSSYEQYF.

CDR3 nucleotide sequence: TGTGCCAGCAGCAGACGAAGCGGGGCTAGCACAGATACGCAGTATTTT. It encodes CASSRRSGASTDTQYF. This chain uses TRBV12-3 or TRBV12-4 with TRBJ2-3, with 7 bases lining up with TRBD2. The CDR3 runs 16 residues. V dropped 6 bases and J dropped 0; count of bases not matched to a gene: 9.

Ten or more counts support this clonotype. J is TRBJ1-2 and V is TRBV7-2; 9 bases match TRBD1. CDR1 is SGHTA, CDR2 FQGNSA, per germline. V was clipped by 4 bases and J by 4 bases; unmatched bases: 7. The CDR3 has 15 residues. In nucleotides, the CDR3 is TGTGCCAGCAGCTCCCAGGACAGGGGCGGCTATGGCTACACCTTC. Translated, it gives CASSSQDRGGYGYTF.

This clonotype was seen ten or more times. The chain has TRBV7-2 and TRBJ2-5, with 9 bases identical to TRBD1. Trimming at V came to 5 bases and at J to 5 bases, leaving 9 bases not matched to a gene. Germline CDR1 SGHTA, CDR2 FQGNSA. This CDR3 comprises 15 residues. This CDR3 reads CASSPTGGAWETQYF. CDR3 DNA sequence: TGTGCCAGCAGCCCAACAGGGGGCGCTTGGGAGACCCAGTACTTC.

This clonotype has only a few counts. CDR3 sequence: CASLGLDTQYF. The CDR3 DNA sequence: TGTGCCAGCTTGGGTTTGGATACGCAGTATTTT. This chain connects TRBV10-3 to TRBJ2-3; D call uncertain. CDR3 length: 11 amino acids. V was pared by 10 bases and J by 6 bases, with 11 bases between. Germline loops: CDR1 ENHRY, CDR2 SYGVKD.

This clonotype was seen only a few times. This chain connects TRBV7-4 to TRBJ1-5; D call uncertain. CDR1 is SGHVT and CDR2 is SQSDAQ in the germline V gene. Trimming removed 5 bases from V and 3 bases from J, with 17 bases in between. This CDR3 contains 16 residues. The CDR3 region has the DNA TGTGCCAGCAGCATGGGCCGGCAAGGGTTCAATCAGCCCCAGCATTTT. Translating it yields CASSMGRQGFNQPQHF.

The chain recombines TRBV7-9 with TRBJ2-7; TRBD2 agrees at 12 bases. The CDR3 is 14 amino acids. Trimming took 5 bases from V and 9 from J; bases not matched to a gene: 8. Germline CDR1 reads SEHNR; CDR2 reads FQNEAQ (reference sequence). CDR3 region: CASSLLAGGRAQYF. The DNA for the CDR3 is TGTGCCAGCAGCCTCCTAGCGGGAGGGCGGGCGCAGTACTTC.

This clonotype was recorded at least ten times. The chain carries TRBV7-2 and TRBJ2-7; D might be TRBD1 (5 bases). Trimming removed 1 base from V and 1 base from J, with 8 bases in between. In germline, CDR1 is SGHTA, CDR2 FQGNSA. There are 14 residues in the CDR3. CDR3 loop: CASSLEGDSYEQYF. The CDR3 region has the DNA TGTGCCAGCAGCTTAGAAGGGGATTCCTACGAGCAGTACTTC.

V is TRBV28 and J is TRBJ1-1; maybe TRBD1 (5 bases). The germline CDR1 and CDR2 sequences are MDHEN and SYDVKM. Trimming took off 2 bases at V and 6 bases at J, with 16 bases between the two ends. The CDR3 totals 15 residues. The CDR3, as DNA: TGTGCCAGCAGTTTAGTGATTGGAGGGGACGCTGAAGCTTTCTTT. Its protein is CASSLVIGGDAEAFF.

This clonotype was counted only a few times. This rearrangement joins TRBV7-9 to TRBJ2-7; D possibly uses TRBD1 or TRBD2 (5 bases each). The germline gives CDR1 SEHNR, CDR2 FQNEAQ (reference sequence). V was shortened by 6 bases and J by 3 bases, with 15 bases between the two germline ends. CDR3 size: 14 residues. CDR3: CASSQQGALYEQYF. For the CDR3, the DNA is TGTGCCAGCAGTCAGCAGGGAGCTCTCTACGAGCAGTACTTC. The variable domain in full, completed from reference TRBV7-9 and TRBJ2-7, reads DTGVSQNPRHKITKRGQNVTFRCDPISEHNRLYWYRQTLGQGPEFLTYFQNEAQLEKSRLLSDRFSAERPKGSFSTLEIQRTEQGDSAMYLCASSQQGALYEQYFGPGTRLTVT.

This clonotype was found many times. The chain links TRBV12-3 or TRBV12-4 to TRBJ2-4, with D perhaps assigned TRBD1 or TRBD2 (6 bases each). V shed 4 bases and J shed 9 bases, with 28 bases lying between them. The CDR3 is 18 amino acids. The CDR3 DNA sequence: TGTGCCAGCAGTTCTTATCGAACCTTTGGGGGCGGGGTCACCATTCAGTACTTC. Translation: CASSSYRTFGGGVTIQYF.

The chain links TRBV10-2 to TRBJ1-6; no definite D call. Germline V gives CDR1 WSHSY, CDR2 SAAADI. The CDR3 is 17 amino acids. Trimming pared 4 bases from V and 2 bases from J, leaving 15 bases between. The CDR3, as DNA: TGCGCCAGCAGTGGTCGTCCGGGGAGCCCCTATAATTCACCCCTCCACTTT. It is translated as CASSGRPGSPYNSPLHF.

A few counts support this clonotype. J is TRBJ2-5 and V is TRBV7-4, with 10 bases that match TRBD2. CDR3 size: 15 residues. CDR1 is SGHVT, CDR2 SQSDAQ, per germline. Trimming took 3 bases from V and 5 from J; bases not matched to a gene: 6. The CDR3 DNA reads TGTGCCAGCAGCTTCCAAGCGGGAGGGTTGGAGACCCAGTACTTC. It is translated as CASSFQAGGLETQYF.

CDR3: CASSDTGFEQFF. The CDR3 coding sequence is TGTGCCAGCAGTGATACAGGATTTGAGCAGTTCTTC. This chain uses TRBV3-1 with TRBJ2-1; D possibly corresponds to TRBD1 (5 bases). Trimming removed 6 bases from V and 9 bases from J, with 12 bases in between. Germline V lookup: CDR1 LGHDT, CDR2 YNNKEL (reference sequence). This CDR3 spans 12 amino acids.

This clonotype was observed at least ten times. The chain is built from TRBV28 and TRBJ2-3, with 9 bases aligning to TRBD1. The CDR3 has 16 residues. Looked up from germline, CDR1 is MDHEN and CDR2 is SYDVKM. Trimming took 6 bases from V and 5 from J; bases not matched to a gene: 12. Here the CDR3 reads CASSSTRDRVLDTQYF. CDR3 coding DNA: TGTGCCAGCAGCTCAACCCGGGACAGGGTATTAGATACGCAGTATTTT.

This clonotype was found a few times. The V call is TRBV25-1, the J call TRBJ2-7; D unclear. CDR1 is MGHDK, CDR2 SYGVNS, per germline. The CDR3 runs to 12 residues. Trimming removed 3 bases from V and 6 bases from J, with 9 bases in between. The DNA of the CDR3 is TGTGCCAGCAGTGATCTCATCGGCGAGCAGTACTTC. Amino acid sequence: CASSDLIGEQYF.

This clonotype was seen only a few times. The chain joins TRBV12-3 or TRBV12-4 to TRBJ2-3; D gene unclear. The CDR3 has 14 amino acids. V was cut by 3 bases and J by 0 bases, with 7 bases left in between. The CDR3 bases are TGTGCCAGCAGTTTTCTAGGGAGCACAGATACGCAGTATTTT. Its translation: CASSFLGSTDTQYF.

There are many counts of this clonotype. The CDR3 nucleotides are TGTGCCAGCAGCCGGGGAGACAGGCGTGGCTACACCTTC. Amino acids: CASSRGDRRGYTF. The V and J genes are TRBV7-2 and TRBJ1-2; possibly TRBD1 for D (6 bases). From germline, CDR1 is SGHTA and CDR2 FQGNSA. The CDR3 runs to 13 residues. V was cut by 5 bases and J by 7 bases, with 14 bases left in between.

This clonotype has ten or more counts. The chain has TRBV6-2 or TRBV6-3 and TRBJ2-7; D call uncertain. From germline, CDR1 is MNHEY and CDR2 SVGEGT. The CDR3 totals 11 residues. The V end was cut by 6 bases, the J end by 3 bases, with 6 bases between. The CDR3 spells CASRIHYEQYF. CDR3 coding DNA: TGTGCCAGCAGGATCCACTACGAGCAGTACTTC.

V is TRBV19 and J is TRBJ1-1, with D hard to call. CDR3 length equals 14 residues. Between the trimmed V and J ends, which lost 2 bases and 7 bases, there was a span of 14 bases. The V gene's germline CDR1 is LNHDA and CDR2 SQIVND (reference sequence). CDR3 nucleotides: TGTGCCAGTAGTATAACTCCTGGAGCGGTTGAAGCTTTCTTT. Its protein product is CASSITPGAVEAFF.

This clonotype was seen repeatedly, ten times or more. This chain uses TRBV10-3 with TRBJ1-4, with 7 nucleotides matching TRBD1. The CDR3 has 14 amino acids. Germline V gene sequence: CDR1 ENHRY, CDR2 SYGVKD. With 2 bases clipped from V and 4 bases from J, the junction kept 1 base outside the gene matches. CDR3 in amino acids: CAISEGTVNEKLFF. In DNA form, the CDR3 reads TGTGCCATCAGTGAGGGGACAGTTAATGAAAAACTGTTTTTT.

This clonotype was seen a handful of times. V gene TRBV27 combines with J gene TRBJ1-2, with 7 bases lining up with TRBD1. The V gene end was trimmed by 2 bases and the J gene end by 8 bases; junction bases not matched to a gene: 11. This CDR3 region has 15 residues. CDR1 and CDR2 (germline): MNHEY, SMNVEV (reference sequence). This CDR3 is CASSLIGTDSGGYTF. The DNA for the CDR3 is TGTGCCAGCAGTTTAATCGGGACAGACTCTGGAGGCTACACCTTC.

At least ten counts were recorded for this clonotype. This CDR3 reads CASSFPSYGYTF. CDR3 bases: TGTGCCAGCAGTTTCCCCAGCTATGGCTACACCTTC. This chain joins TRBV12-3 or TRBV12-4 and TRBJ1-2; D uncertain. The CDR3 has 12 amino acids. The V end was cut by 3 bases, the J end by 4 bases, with 6 bases between.

This clonotype was recorded a few times. The rearrangement joins TRBV4-2 to TRBJ2-7, with 7 bases matching TRBD2. Germline assignment: CDR1 LGHNA and CDR2 YNFKEQ. The CDR3 runs 15 residues. V gave up 0 bases and J gave up 2 bases; unmatched junction bases: 4. Written as DNA, the CDR3 is TGTGCCAGCAGCCAAGATGGGGGGGAGACCTACGAGCAGTACTTC. Its translation is CASSQDGGETYEQYF.